Listed below are T cell receptor beta chains from one sample, sequenced in a study of T cells in Graves' hyperthyroidism and ophthalmopathy. TCRdb re-called the multiplex PCR reads with MiXCR, one entry per CDR3 protein. The sample carries approximately 600,000 distinct CDR3 sequences, more than 20% recorded once. The sample consisted of blood. These receptors all come from a young man with Graves' ophthalmopathy. Each CDR3 is given with its conserved first and last residue. Fields, in order: J gene, clone size, V gene, D gene, CDR3 DNA, CDR3 protein. The D gene is left open where the match is weak. The size of a clone is reported for some rows only, either as once, few or many, or as a class for expanded clones.

TRBJ1-1 - TRBV5-1 TRBD1 TGCGCCAGCTTGGGACAGGGCGACACTGAAGCTTTCTTT CASLGQGDTEAFF
TRBJ1-5 - TRBV28 TRBD1 TGTGCCAGCAGTACTCCGGGACAGGGAAACAATCAGCCCCAGCATTTT CASSTPGQGNNQPQHF
TRBJ2-7 few TRBV18 - TGTGCCAGCTCACCACAGCAGGGGAAGGACGAGCAGTACTTC CASSPQQGKDEQYF
TRBJ2-2 few TRBV5-5 - TGTGCCAGCAGCCCCGAGGCCCCCCCGAACACCGGGGAGCTGTTTTTT CASSPEAPPNTGELFF
TRBJ2-2 - TRBV18 TRBD1 TGTGCCAGCTCACTCGGGACAGGGGGCGCATACGGGGAGCTGTTTTTT CASSLGTGGAYGELFF
TRBJ2-1 - TRBV7-2 - TGTGCCAGCAGCTTAAGGGGGGACACGTCCCACAATGAGCAGTTCTTC CASSLRGDTSHNEQFF
TRBJ1-2 few TRBV29-1 - TGCAGCGTTGAAGACCCCGGCGGGAGAGACTATGGCTACACCTTC CSVEDPGGRDYGYTF
TRBJ1-1 - TRBV7-2 TRBD1 TGTGCCAGCGGCAAGGGACAGGGTGTCTCTTTCTTT CASGKGQGVSFF
TRBJ2-1 few TRBV20-1 TRBD2 TGCAGTGCGCCGAAAGGGCTAGCGGGGATAAGGTGGGAGCAGTTCTTC CSAPKGLAGIRWEQFF
TRBJ2-1 - TRBV24-1 TRBD2 TGTGCCACCCAAAACCCCCGGACTAGCGGCTCCTACAATGAGCAGTTCTTC CATQNPRTSGSYNEQFF
TRBJ2-7 - TRBV28 - TGTGCCAGCAATAAGAGAATCAGCGGCAGCTCCTACGAGCAGTACTTC CASNKRISGSSYEQYF
TRBJ2-2 - TRBV11-2 TRBD1 TGTGCCAGCATCGGGCGGGGACAGGGGGCCGGGGAGCTGTTTTTT CASIGRGQGAGELFF
TRBJ1-5 - TRBV4-2 - TGTGCCAGCAGCCAAGTCGAGGGGGTGGTTCAGCCCCAGCATTTT CASSQVEGVVQPQHF
TRBJ1-5 many TRBV2 - TGTGCCAGCAGTGAAGCCGTTCCCAGGAGAGAAAGCAATCAGCCCCAGCATTTT CASSEAVPRRESNQPQHF